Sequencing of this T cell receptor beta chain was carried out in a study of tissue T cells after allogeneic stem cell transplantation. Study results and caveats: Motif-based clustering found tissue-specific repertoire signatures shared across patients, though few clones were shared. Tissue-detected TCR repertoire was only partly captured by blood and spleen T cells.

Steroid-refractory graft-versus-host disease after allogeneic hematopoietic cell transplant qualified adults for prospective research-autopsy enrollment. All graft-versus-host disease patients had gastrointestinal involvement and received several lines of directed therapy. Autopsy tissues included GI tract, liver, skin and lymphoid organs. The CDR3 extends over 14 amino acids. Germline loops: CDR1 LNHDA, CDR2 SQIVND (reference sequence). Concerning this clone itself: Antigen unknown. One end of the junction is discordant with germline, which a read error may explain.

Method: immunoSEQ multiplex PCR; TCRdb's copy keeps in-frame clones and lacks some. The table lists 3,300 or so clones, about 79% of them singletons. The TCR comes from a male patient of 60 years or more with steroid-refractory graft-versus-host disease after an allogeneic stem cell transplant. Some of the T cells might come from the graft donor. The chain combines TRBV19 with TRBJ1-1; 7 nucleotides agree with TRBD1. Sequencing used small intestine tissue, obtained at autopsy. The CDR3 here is CASRYSGTEGASIF. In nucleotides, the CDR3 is TGTGCCAGTAGGTATTCCGGGACAGAAGGCGCTAGCATCTTT.